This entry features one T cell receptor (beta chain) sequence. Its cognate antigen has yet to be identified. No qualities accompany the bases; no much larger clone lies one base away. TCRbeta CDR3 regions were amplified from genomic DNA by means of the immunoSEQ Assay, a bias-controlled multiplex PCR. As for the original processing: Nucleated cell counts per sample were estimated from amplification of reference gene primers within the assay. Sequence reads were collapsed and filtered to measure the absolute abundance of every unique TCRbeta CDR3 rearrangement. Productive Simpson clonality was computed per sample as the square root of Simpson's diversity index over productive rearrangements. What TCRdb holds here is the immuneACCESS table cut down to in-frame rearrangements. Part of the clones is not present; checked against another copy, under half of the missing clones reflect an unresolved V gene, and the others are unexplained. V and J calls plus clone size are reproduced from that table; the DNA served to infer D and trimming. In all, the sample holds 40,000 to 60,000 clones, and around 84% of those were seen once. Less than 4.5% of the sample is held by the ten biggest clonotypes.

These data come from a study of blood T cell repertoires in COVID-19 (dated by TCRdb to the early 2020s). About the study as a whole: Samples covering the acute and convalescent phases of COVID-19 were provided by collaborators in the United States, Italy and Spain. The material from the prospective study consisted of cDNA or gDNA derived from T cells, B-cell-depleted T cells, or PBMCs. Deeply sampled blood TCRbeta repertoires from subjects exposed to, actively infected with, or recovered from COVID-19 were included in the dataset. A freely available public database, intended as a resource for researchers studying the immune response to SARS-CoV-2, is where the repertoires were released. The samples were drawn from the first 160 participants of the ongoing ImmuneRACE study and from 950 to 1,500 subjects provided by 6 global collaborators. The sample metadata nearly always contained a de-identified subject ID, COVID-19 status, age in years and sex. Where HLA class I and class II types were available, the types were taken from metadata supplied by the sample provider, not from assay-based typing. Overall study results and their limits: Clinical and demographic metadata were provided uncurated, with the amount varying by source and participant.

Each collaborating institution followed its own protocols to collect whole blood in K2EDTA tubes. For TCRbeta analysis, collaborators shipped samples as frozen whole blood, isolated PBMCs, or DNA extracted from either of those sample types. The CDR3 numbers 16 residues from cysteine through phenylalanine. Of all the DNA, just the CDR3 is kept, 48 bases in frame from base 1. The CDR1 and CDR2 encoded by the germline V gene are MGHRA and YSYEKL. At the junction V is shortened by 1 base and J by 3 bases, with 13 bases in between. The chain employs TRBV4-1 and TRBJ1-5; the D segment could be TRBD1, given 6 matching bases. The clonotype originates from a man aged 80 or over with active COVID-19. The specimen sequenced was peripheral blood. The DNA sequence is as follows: TGCGCCAGCAGCCAAGTTCACACAGGGTACAATCAGCCCCAGCATTTT. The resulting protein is CASSQVHTGYNQPQHF.